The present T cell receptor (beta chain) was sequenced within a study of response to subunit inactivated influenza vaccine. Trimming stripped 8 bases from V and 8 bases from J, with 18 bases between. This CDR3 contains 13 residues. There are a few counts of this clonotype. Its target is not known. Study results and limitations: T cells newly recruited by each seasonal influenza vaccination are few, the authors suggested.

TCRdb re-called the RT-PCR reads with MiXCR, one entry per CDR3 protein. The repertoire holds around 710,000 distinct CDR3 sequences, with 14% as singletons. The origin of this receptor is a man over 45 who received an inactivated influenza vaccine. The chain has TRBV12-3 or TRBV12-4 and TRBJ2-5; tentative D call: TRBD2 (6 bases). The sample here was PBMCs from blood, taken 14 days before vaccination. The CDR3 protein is CASGGEPVVTQYF. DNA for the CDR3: TGTGCCAGCGGAGGGGAACCAGTAGTTACCCAGTACTTC.